The clone carrying this T cell receptor (beta chain) has a single count. Using immunoSEQ multiplex PCR, the repertoire was profiled, and TCRdb retains in-frame clones only, with some absent. The sample lists 150,000 to 200,000 clones; 87% were seen once. The source of the sample is a study of blood T cell repertoires in COVID-19. Turning to the study itself: From the United States, Italy and Spain came samples of acute and convalescent COVID-19. In each case, the material was cDNA or gDNA derived from T cells, B-cell-depleted T cells, or PBMCs.

The TCR sequence derives from a man between 35 and 55 years old with active or convalescent COVID-19. The sequenced sample was peripheral blood.

The CDR3 spells CASSIRGGSDTQYF. As DNA, the CDR3 is TGTGCCAGCAGTATTCGGGGGGGTTCAGATACGCAGTATTTT. The J gene is TRBJ2-3, the V gene TRBV27; 8 nucleotides align to TRBD2. Germline V gene data show CDR1 as MNHEY and CDR2 as SMNVEV (reference sequence). CDR3 length: 14 amino acids. V shed 5 bases, J shed 4 bases, and the junction held 5 bases outside the gene matches.